This T cell receptor (beta chain) appears in the sequencing data of a study of cytomegalovirus exposure and HLA in healthy donors. Method: immunoSEQ multiplex PCR; TCRdb's copy keeps in-frame clones and lacks some. The table has 300,000 to 450,000 clones, 86% seen once. CDR3 length equals 13 residues. Trimming removed 10 bases from V and 4 bases from J, with 14 bases in between. Germline CDR1 is MNHEY and CDR2 is SVGAGI. The sequencing sample was made of PBMCs. V gene TRBV6-5 combines with J gene TRBJ2-1, with D maybe TRBD2 (6 bases). The clonotype was recovered from a woman between 18 and 29 years old in good health and CMV-seronegative. The CDR3 bases are TGTGCCACCCGCGGGAAACGTTACAATGAGCAGTTCTTC. Its protein is CATRGKRYNEQFF.